This T cell receptor (beta chain) was identified in a study of CD8 T cells in Susac syndrome. Study-level information: Patients with Susac syndrome were therapy-naive, treated with corticosteroids, or treated with intravenous immunoglobulin alone when blood was collected.

Germline V gene data show CDR1 as PRHDT and CDR2 as FYEKMQ (reference sequence). The CDR3 contains 16 residues. The germline V and J ends were trimmed by 1 base and 5 bases, with 15 bases remaining between them. Random hexamers served to reverse transcribe about 0.45 to 1 ug RNA. Each CDR3 protein is one row after TCRdb ran MiXCR on the immunoSEQ multiplex PCR reads. The sample carries some 250,000 distinct CDR3 sequences, about 95% recorded once. Material: CD4+ T cells from PBMCs. This receptor was identified in a human donor with Susac syndrome. This rearrangement joins TRBV13 to TRBJ2-1; D might be TRBD1 (6 bases). The CDR3 spells CASSLDPPRGNNEQFF. The CDR3 DNA reads TGTGCCAGCAGCTTAGATCCCCCCAGGGGCAACAATGAGCAGTTCTTC.